The source of this T cell receptor (beta chain) is a study of CD8 T cells in Susac syndrome. The germline gives CDR1 DFQATT, CDR2 SNEGSKA (reference sequence). The CDR3 runs 16 residues. V lost 5 bases, J lost 2 bases, and 19 bases lay in between. RNA, at about 0.45 to 1 ug, was reverse transcribed with random hexamers. The authors amplified TCR beta CDR3 across 54 Vbeta and 13 Jbeta using immunoSEQ multiplex PCR. A single record per CDR3 protein comes from TCRdb applying MiXCR to the immunoSEQ multiplex PCR reads. The sample has 100,000 to 150,000 distinct CDR3 sequences, 90% to 95% seen once. CD8+ and CD4+ T cells taken from blood had their TCR beta sequenced. Treatment-naive patients with stable or active relapsing-remitting disease were the multiple sclerosis controls. Negative isolation was applied to CD8+ and CD4+ T cells, and FACS enrichment was applied to TEMRA cells.

The genes are TRBV20-1 and TRBJ1-5; no definite D call. This sequence originates from a human donor with multiple sclerosis. Sequencing was done on a sample of CD4+ T cells from PBMCs. The CDR3 region is CSASDHFGHGNQPQHF. The CDR3 nucleotides are TGCAGTGCTTCGGACCACTTCGGCCATGGCAATCAGCCCCAGCATTTT.